These T cell receptor beta chains were read from a single sample in a study of cytomegalovirus exposure and HLA in healthy donors. Sequencing used immunoSEQ multiplex PCR; TCRdb keeps in-frame clones, though not all of them. In the table there are 180,000 or so clones, around 78% of which are singletons. Sequencing input: PBMCs. These receptor sequences come from a man aged 18-30 years in good health and CMV-seronegative. The conserved cysteine and the conserved F or W are not part of the CDR3 here.

>TRBV7-4|TRBJ2-7
ASSPRDWLTGEQY
>TRBV14|TRBJ2-5
ASSLGLVRAQY
>TRBV9|TRBJ2-5
ASSVGTMKETQY
>TRBV4-1|TRBJ2-1
ASSQGTGTSVCEQF
>TRBV5-1|TRBJ1-6
ASSETRGGSPLH
>TRBV7-8|TRBJ1-3
ASSSHRDRAGNTIY
>TRBV5-5|TRBJ1-6
ASSLGQGNSPLH
>TRBV7-9|TRBJ2-1
SSSLRALAGSYNEQF
>TRBV27|TRBJ1-4
ASSFLGGLREKLF
>TRBV19|TRBJ1-5
ASHGGGTGGNQPQH
>TRBV28|TRBJ2-5
ASSFQHGIVSRTQY
>TRBV2|TRBJ2-2
ASNLLAAGELF
>TRBV21-1|TRBJ2-7
ASSNPTGTDYEQY
>TRBV7-2|TRBJ2-5
ASSVGTARTQY
>TRBV7-9|TRBJ2-3
ASSYKEGSWGKGTDTQY
>TRBV5-4|TRBJ2-1
ASSSRRQSSYNEQF
>TRBV28|TRBJ2-2
ASRPQGALGGELF
>TRBV4-1|TRBJ2-2
ASSPSGGLTGELF
>TRBV29-1|TRBJ1-3
SVTGGSGNTIY
>TRBV7-8|TRBJ1-1
ASSSTGSGTEAF